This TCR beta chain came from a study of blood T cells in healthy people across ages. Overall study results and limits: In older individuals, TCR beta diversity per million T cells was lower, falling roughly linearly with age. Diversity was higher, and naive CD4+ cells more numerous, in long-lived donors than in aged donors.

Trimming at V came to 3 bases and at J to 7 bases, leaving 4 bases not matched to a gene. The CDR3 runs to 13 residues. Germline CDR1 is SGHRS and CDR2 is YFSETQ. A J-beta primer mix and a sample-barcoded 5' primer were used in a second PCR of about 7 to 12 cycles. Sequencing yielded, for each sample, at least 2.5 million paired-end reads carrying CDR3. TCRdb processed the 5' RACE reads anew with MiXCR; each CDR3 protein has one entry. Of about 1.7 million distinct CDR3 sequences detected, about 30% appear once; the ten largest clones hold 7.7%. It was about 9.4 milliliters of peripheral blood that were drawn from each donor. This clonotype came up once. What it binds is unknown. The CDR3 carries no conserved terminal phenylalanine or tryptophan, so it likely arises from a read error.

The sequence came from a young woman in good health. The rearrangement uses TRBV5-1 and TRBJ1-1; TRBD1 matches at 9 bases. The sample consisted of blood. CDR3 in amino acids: CASSWTGEDEAFV. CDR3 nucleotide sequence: TGCGCCAGCAGCTGGACAGGGGAGGATGAAGCTTTCGTT.